This TCR beta chain comes out of a study of blood T cells in healthy people across ages. Peripheral blood was drawn, about 9.7 milliliters per donor. No fewer than 6 million PBMCs went into each sample. Per the germline V gene, CDR1 is SGHTA and CDR2 is FQGNSA. The CDR3 has 14 amino acids. A second PCR, run for about 6 to 11 cycles, used a sample-barcoded 5' primer plus a J-beta primer mix. Samples each returned at least 2.5 million CDR3-containing paired-end reads. TCRdb itself ran the 5' RACE reads through MiXCR, one entry per CDR3 protein. Among 550,000 to 650,000 distinct CDR3 sequences listed, about 30% were seen once.

The receptor was derived from a woman older than 75 in good health. Material for sequencing was blood. The gene calls are TRBV7-2 and TRBJ2-4; D remains ambiguous. The J call may be incorrect, as the DNA end agrees better with TRBJ2-5. The CDR3, as DNA: TGTGCCAGCAGCTTAGGCCCCACCCAAGAGACCCAGTACTTC. Encoded protein: CASSLGPTQETQYF.